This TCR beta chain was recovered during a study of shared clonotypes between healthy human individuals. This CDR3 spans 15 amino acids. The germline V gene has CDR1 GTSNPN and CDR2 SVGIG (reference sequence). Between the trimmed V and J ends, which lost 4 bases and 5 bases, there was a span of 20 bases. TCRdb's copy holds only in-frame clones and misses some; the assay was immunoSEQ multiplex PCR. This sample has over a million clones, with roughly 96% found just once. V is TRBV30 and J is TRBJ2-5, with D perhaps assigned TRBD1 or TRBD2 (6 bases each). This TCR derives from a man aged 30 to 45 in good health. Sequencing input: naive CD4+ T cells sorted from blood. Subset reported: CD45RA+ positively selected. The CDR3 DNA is TGTGCCTGGACTCCTAAGGGGGGTTTTCGGGAGACCCAGTACTTC. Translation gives CAWTPKGGFRETQYF.